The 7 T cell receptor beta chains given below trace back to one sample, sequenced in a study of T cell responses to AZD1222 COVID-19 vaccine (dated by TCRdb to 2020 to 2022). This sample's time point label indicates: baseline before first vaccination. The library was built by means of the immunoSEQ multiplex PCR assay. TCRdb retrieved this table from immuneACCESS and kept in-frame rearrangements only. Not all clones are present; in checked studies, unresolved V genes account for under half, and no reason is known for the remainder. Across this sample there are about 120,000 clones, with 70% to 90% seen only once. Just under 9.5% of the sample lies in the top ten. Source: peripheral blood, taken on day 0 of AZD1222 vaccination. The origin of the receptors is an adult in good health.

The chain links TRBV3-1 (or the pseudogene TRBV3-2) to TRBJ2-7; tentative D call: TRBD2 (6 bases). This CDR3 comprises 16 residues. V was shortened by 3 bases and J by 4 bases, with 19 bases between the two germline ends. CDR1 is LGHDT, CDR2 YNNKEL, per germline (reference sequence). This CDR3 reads CASSHLGYGSRYEQYF. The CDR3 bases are TGTGCCAGCAGCCACCTGGGGTACGGGAGTCGGTACGAGCAGTACTTC.

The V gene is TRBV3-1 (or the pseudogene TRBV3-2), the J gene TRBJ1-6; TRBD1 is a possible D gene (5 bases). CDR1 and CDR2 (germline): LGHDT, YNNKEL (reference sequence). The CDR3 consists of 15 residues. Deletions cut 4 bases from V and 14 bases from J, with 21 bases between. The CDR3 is CASSRGAQDVISLHF. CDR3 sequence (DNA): TGTGCCAGCAGCCGCGGGGCCCAGGATGTAATATCCCTCCACTTT.

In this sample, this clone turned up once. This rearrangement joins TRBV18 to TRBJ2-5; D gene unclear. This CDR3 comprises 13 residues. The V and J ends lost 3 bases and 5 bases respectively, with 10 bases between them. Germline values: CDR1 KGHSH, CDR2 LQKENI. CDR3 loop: CASSPQLEETQYF. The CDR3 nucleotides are TGTGCCAGCTCACCGCAGTTGGAGGAGACCCAGTACTTC.

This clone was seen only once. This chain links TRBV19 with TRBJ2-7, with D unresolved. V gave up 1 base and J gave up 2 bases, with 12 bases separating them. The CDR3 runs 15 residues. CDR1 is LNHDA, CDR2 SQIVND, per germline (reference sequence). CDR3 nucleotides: TGTGCCAGTAGTATAGCCCCGGTACAGACCTACGAGCAGTACTTC. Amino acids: CASSIAPVQTYEQYF.

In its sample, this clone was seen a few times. This chain's CDR3 is CASRGQGFGTNVLTF. The CDR3 DNA reads TGTGCCAGCAGAGGACAGGGTTTCGGTACCAACGTCCTGACTTTC. The rearrangement uses TRBV2 and TRBJ2-6; TRBD1 matches at 8 bases. The CDR3 length is 15 residues. Germline V lookup: CDR1 SNHLY, CDR2 FYNNEI. Trimming removed 6 bases from V and 8 bases from J; junction bases left unmatched: 9.

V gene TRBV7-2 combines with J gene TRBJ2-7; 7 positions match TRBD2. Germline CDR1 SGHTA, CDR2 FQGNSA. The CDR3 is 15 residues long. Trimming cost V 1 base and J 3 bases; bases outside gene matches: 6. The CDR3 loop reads CASSLVAGAGYEQYF. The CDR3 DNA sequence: TGTGCCAGCAGCTTAGTGGCGGGAGCGGGCTACGAGCAGTACTTC. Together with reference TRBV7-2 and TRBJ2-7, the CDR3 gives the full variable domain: GAGVSQSPSNKVTEKGKDVELRCDPISGHTALYWYRQSLGQGLEFLIYFQGNSAPDKSGLPSDRFSAERTGGSVSTLTIQRTQQEDSAVYLCASSLVAGAGYEQYFGPGTRLTVT.

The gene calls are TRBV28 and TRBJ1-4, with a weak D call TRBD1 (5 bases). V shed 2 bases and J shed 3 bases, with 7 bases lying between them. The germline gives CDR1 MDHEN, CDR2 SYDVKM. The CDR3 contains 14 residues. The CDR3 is CASSLGHSNEKLFF. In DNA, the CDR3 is TGTGCCAGCAGTTTAGGACACTCTAATGAAAAACTGTTTTTT.